The TCR beta chain under discussion was sequenced for a study of OX40 agonist ivuxolimab in advanced cancers. On the study more broadly: Those treated in dose escalation had hepatocellular carcinoma, melanoma, renal cell cancer or head and neck cancer. Males comprised 75% to 90% of the group, whose mean age was approximately 60 years (range 23 to 79).

Study conclusions and caveats: Individuals who were partial responders at 0.1-3.0 mg/kg had clonal expansion that ranked among the lowest. CD4+ and CD8+ blood T cells expanded clonally by week 6 at 0.1 to 3.0 mg/kg.

Worth noting for this clone: No antigen is known for it.

The CDR3 is 14 residues long. Trimming stripped 5 bases from V and 2 bases from J, with 13 bases between. Germline V gene lookup returns CDR1 LNHDA and CDR2 SQIVND (reference sequence). Clones were sequenced by immunoSEQ multiplex PCR, and TCRdb holds only the in-frame ones, with some missing. The profile shows roughly 43,000 clones, 75% to 95% of them singletons. The chain joins TRBV19 to TRBJ2-7, with D maybe TRBD2 (6 bases). This TCR was sampled from an adult with an advanced solid tumor such as melanoma, head and neck, liver or kidney cancer. Here the sequenced sample was CD4+ or CD8+ T cells sorted from blood, taken in a trial of the OX40 agonist ivuxolimab. The CDR3 region has the DNA TGTGCCAGTAGTTCCGACGGCGGGACCTACGAGCAGTACTTC. Translated: CASSSDGGTYEQYF. The complete variable domain, with remaining parts taken from reference TRBV19 and TRBJ2-7, reads DGGITQSPKYLFRKEGQNVTLSCEQNLNHDAMYWYRQDPGQGLRLIYYSQIVNDFQKGDIAEGYSVSREKKESFPLTVTSAQKNPTAFYLCASSSDGGTYEQYFGPGTRLTVT.